A single sample is the source of the 4 T cell receptor beta chains below, sequenced in a study of cytomegalovirus exposure and HLA in healthy donors. It was with 60 Vbeta and 13 Jbeta primers that the PCR ran. Method: immunoSEQ multiplex PCR; TCRdb's copy keeps in-frame clones and lacks some. The data hold 150,000 to 200,000 clones, with 75% observed a single time. The sequenced sample was PBMCs. These receptors all come from a woman aged 50 to 65 in good health and CMV-seropositive.

This clone was seen repeatedly, ten times or more. The rearrangement links TRBV19 to TRBJ2-7, with TRBD2 identical over 11 bases. Germline CDR1 LNHDA, CDR2 SQIVND (reference sequence). Trimming cost V 5 bases and J 1 base; bases outside gene matches: 1. The CDR3 is 14 residues long. CDR3 region: CASSLAGGSYEQYF. The CDR3 DNA sequence: TGTGCCAGTAGTCTAGCGGGGGGATCCTACGAGCAGTACTTC.

The chain links TRBV19 to TRBJ2-3; 7 nucleotides agree with TRBD1. The germline gives CDR1 LNHDA, CDR2 SQIVND (reference sequence). The CDR3 is 17 amino acids. V shed 6 bases, J shed 1 base, and the junction held 13 bases outside the gene matches. The CDR3 region is CASSDEGSRGRTDTQYF. CDR3 coding DNA: TGTGCCAGTAGCGATGAGGGAAGTAGGGGGCGCACAGATACGCAGTATTTT.

This chain joins TRBV6-6 and TRBJ1-2, with D possibly TRBD1 on 5 matching bases. Trimming took off 0 bases at V and 2 bases at J, with 7 bases between the two ends. The CDR3 is made up of 14 amino acids. CDR1 and CDR2 (germline): MNHNY, SVGAGI (reference sequence). CDR3 in DNA: TGTGCCAGCAGTTACTCAGACAGCAACTATGGCTACACCTTC. Its translation is CASSYSDSNYGYTF.

This clone occurred a few times. The chain carries TRBV10-3 and TRBJ1-6; D is ambiguous. CDR1 is ENHRY, CDR2 SYGVKD, per germline. V dropped 3 bases and J dropped 8 bases, with 11 bases sitting between them. The CDR3 spans 14 residues. In nucleotides, the CDR3 is TGTGCCATCAGTGATGGGCCATTACATTCACCCCTCCACTTT. This translates into CAISDGPLHSPLHF.